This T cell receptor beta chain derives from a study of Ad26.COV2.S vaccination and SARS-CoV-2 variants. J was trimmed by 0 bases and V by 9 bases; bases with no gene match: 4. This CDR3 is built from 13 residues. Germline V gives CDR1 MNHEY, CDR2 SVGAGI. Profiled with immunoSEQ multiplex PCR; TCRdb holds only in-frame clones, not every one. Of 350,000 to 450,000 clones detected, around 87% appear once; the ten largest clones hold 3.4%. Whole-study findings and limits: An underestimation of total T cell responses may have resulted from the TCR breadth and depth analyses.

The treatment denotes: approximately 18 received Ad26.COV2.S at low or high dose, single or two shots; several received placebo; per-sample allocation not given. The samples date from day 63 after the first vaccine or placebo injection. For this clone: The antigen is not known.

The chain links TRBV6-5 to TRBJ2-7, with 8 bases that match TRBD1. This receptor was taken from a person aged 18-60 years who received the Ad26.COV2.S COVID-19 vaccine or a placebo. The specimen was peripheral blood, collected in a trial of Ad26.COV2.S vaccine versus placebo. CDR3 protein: CASCTGGSYEQYF. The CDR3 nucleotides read TGTGCCAGTTGTACAGGGGGCTCCTACGAGCAGTACTTC.